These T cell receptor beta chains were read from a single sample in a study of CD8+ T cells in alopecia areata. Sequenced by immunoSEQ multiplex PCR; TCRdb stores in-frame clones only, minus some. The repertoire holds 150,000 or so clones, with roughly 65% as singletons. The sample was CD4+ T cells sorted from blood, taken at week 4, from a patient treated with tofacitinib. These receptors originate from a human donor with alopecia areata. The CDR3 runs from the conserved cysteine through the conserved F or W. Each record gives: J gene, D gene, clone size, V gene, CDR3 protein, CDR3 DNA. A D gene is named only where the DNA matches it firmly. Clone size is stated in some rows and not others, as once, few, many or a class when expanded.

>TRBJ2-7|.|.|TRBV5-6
CASSPAWSRSSYEQYF
TGTGCCAGCAGCCCCGCGTGGAGCAGGTCCTCCTACGAGCAGTACTTC
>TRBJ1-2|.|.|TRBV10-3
CAISEHYRSGYTF
TGTGCCATCAGTGAGCATTATAGGAGTGGCTACACCTTC
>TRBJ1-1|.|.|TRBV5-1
CASRFPDSTEAFF
TGCGCCAGCAGATTCCCGGACAGCACTGAAGCTTTCTTT
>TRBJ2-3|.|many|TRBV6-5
CASSYSPGALGDTQYF
TGTGCCAGCAGTTACTCACCGGGGGCCTTGGGAGATACGCAGTATTTT
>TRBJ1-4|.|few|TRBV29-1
CSVGDDPTNEKLFF
TGCAGCGTCGGGGACGATCCAACTAATGAAAAACTGTTTTTT
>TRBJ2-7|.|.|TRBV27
CASSLNGYEQYF
TGTGCCAGCAGTTTAAATGGTTACGAGCAGTACTTC
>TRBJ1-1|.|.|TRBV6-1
CASSEAAYAEAFF
TGTGCCAGCAGTGAAGCGGCGTATGCTGAAGCTTTCTTT
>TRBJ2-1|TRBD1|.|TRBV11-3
CASSRQGAVNEQFF
TGTGCCAGCAGCCGACAGGGGGCGGTCAATGAGCAGTTCTTC
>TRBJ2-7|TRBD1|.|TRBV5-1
CASSLGQGASYEQYF
TGCGCCAGCAGCTTGGGGCAGGGGGCCTCCTACGAGCAGTACTTC
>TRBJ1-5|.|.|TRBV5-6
CASSLFGATQHF
TGTGCCAGCAGCTTGTTTGGGGCGACCCAGCATTTT
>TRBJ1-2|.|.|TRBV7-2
CASSLAPGANYGYTF
TGTGCCAGCAGCTTAGCTCCGGGAGCAAACTATGGCTACACCTTC
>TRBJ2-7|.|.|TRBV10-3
CAISEQGYEQYF
TGTGCCATCAGTGAGCAGGGGTACGAGCAGTACTTC
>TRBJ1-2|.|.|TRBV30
CAWSVAGTNYGYTF
TGTGCCTGGAGTGTCGCAGGGACTAACTATGGCTACACCTTC
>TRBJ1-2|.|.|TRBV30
CAWSVRSNYGYTF
TGTGCCTGGAGTGTACGGTCTAACTATGGCTACACCTTC
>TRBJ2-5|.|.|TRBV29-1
CSGGTRGETQYF
TGCAGCGGGGGGACCCGGGGGGAGACCCAGTACTTC
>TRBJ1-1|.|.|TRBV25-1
CASSDQGWNTEAFF
TGTGCCAGCAGTGATCAGGGATGGAACACTGAAGCTTTCTTT
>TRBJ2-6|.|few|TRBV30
CAWDRAGANVLTF
TGTGCCTGGGACAGAGCCGGGGCCAACGTCCTGACTTTC
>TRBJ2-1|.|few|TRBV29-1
CSVDTGPGANEQFF
TGCAGCGTTGACACAGGGCCCGGGGCCAATGAGCAGTTCTTC
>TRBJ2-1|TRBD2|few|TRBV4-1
CASSLTSGGYNEQFF
TGCGCCAGCAGCCTGACTAGCGGGGGTTACAATGAGCAGTTCTTC
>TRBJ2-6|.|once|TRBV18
CASSLPSGANVLTF
TGTGCCAGCTCACTTCCCTCTGGGGCCAACGTCCTGACTTTC
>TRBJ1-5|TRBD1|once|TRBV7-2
CASSSPGQVGGQPQHF
TGTGCCAGCAGCTCCCCGGGACAGGTTGGCGGTCAGCCCCAGCATTTT
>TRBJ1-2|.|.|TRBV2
CASKGGRTDYGYTF
TGTGCCAGCAAGGGTGGTCGGACGGACTATGGCTACACCTTC
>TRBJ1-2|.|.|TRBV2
CASSESGVFAYGYTF
TGTGCCAGCAGTGAATCGGGGGTATTCGCGTATGGCTACACCTTC
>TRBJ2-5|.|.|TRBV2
CASGGGEAETQYF
TGTGCCAGCGGTGGAGGGGAGGCAGAGACCCAGTACTTC
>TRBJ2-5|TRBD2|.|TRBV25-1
CASSEFGTSGETQYF
TGTGCCAGCAGTGAATTTGGGACTAGCGGGGAGACCCAGTACTTC
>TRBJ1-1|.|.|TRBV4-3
CASSSGRRNTEAFF
TGCGCCAGCAGCTCCGGGAGGCGGAACACTGAAGCTTTCTTT
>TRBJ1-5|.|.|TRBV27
CASSLLGNQPQHF
TGTGCCAGCAGTTTATTGGGGAATCAGCCCCAGCATTTT
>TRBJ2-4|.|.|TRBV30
CAWSVSKNIQYF
TGTGCCTGGAGTGTTTCCAAAAACATTCAGTACTTC
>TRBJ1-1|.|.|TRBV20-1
CSGQRNTEAFF
TGCAGTGGTCAGAGGAACACTGAAGCTTTCTTT
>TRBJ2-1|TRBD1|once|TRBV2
CASSATGGWHNEQFF
TGTGCCAGCAGCGCGACAGGGGGCTGGCACAATGAGCAGTTCTTC
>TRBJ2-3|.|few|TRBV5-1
CASSLGSGSTDTQYF
TGCGCCAGCAGCTTGGGGAGCGGTAGCACAGATACGCAGTATTTT
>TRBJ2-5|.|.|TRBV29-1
CSVGRAGETQYF
TGCAGCGTTGGCCGGGCGGGGGAGACCCAGTACTTC
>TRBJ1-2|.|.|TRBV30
CAWSFRGDDGYTF
TGTGCCTGGAGTTTCCGAGGGGATGATGGCTACACCTTC
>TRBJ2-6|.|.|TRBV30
CAWDIYSGANVLTF
TGTGCCTGGGACATATACTCTGGGGCCAACGTCCTGACTTTC
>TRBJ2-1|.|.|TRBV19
CATGGGEWDEQFF
TGTGCCACTGGGGGCGGGGAGTGGGATGAGCAGTTCTTC
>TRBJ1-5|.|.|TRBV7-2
CASSLLSGVQPQHF
TGTGCCAGCAGCTTACTTTCCGGGGTTCAGCCCCAGCATTTT
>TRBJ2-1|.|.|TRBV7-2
CASSFRTGPYNEQFF
TGTGCCAGCAGCTTCCGGACGGGACCCTACAATGAGCAGTTCTTC
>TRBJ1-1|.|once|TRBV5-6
CASSLASRAGWSEAFF
TGTGCCAGCAGCTTGGCGTCGAGGGCGGGGTGGTCTGAAGCTTTCTTT
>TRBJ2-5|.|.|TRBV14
CASSQEIRETQYF
TGTGCCAGCAGCCAAGAAATTCGAGAGACCCAGTACTTC
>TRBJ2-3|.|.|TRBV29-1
CSVELGTDTQYF
TGCAGCGTTGAGCTGGGCACAGATACGCAGTATTTT
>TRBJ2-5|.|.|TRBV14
CASSQDSRKETQYF
TGTGCCAGCAGCCAAGATTCCCGAAAAGAGACCCAGTACTTC
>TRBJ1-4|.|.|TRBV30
CAWSFAGTNEKLFF
TGTGCCTGGAGTTTCGCAGGGACTAATGAAAAACTGTTTTTT
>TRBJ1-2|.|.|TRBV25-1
CASSERGLSGYTF
TGTGCCAGCAGTGAGAGGGGTCTGTCTGGCTACACCTTC